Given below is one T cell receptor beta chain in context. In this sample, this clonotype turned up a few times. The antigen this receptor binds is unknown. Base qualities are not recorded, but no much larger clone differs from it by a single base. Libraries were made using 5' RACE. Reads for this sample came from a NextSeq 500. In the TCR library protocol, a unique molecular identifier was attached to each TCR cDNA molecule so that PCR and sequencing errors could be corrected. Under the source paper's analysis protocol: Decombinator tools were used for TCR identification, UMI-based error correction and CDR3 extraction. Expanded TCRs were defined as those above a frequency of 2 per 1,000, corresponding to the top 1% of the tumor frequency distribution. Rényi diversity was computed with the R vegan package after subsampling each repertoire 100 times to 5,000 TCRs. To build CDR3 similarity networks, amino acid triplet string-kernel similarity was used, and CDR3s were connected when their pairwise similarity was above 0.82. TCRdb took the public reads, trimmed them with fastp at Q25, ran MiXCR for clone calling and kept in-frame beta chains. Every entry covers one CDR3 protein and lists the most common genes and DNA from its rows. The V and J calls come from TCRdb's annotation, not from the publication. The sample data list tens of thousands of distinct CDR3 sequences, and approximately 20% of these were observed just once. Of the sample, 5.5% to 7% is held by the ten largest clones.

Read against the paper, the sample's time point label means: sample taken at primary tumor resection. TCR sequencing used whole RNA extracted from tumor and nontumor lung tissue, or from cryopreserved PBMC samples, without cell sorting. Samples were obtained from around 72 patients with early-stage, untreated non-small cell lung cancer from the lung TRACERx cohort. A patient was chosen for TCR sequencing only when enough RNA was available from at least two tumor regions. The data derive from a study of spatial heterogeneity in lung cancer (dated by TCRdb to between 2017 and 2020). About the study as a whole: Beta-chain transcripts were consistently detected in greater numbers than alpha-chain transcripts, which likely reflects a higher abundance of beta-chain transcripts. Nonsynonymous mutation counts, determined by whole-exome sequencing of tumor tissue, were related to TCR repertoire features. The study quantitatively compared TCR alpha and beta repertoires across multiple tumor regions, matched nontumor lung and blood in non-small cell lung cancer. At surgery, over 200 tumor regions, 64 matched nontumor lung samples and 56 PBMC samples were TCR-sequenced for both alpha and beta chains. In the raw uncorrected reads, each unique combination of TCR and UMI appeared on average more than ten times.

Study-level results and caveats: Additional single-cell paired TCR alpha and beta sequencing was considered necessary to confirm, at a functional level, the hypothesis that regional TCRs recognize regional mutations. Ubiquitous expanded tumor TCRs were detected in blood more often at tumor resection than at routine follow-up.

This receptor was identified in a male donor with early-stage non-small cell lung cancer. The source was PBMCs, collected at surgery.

The DNA is as follows: TGTGCCAGCAGCTTTTCCGGGTCGAACACTGAAGCTTTCTTT. It encodes CASSFSGSNTEAFF. The receptor chain draws on TRBV11-3 and TRBJ1-1, with the identity of the D gene unclear. Taken from cysteine to phenylalanine, the CDR3 has 14 residues. Only the CDR3 region is kept as DNA, spanning 42 bases read in frame from base 1. V and J lose 3 bases and 1 base, and a span of 9 bases separates them. Looking up the germline V gene yields CDR1 SGHNT and CDR2 YENEEA.